This T cell receptor beta chain was obtained from a study of immune evolution from preneoplasia to lung adenocarcinoma. In the study overall: HLA loss of heterozygosity: about 7% AIS, about 15% MIA, about 35% ADC, none AAH.

Sequenced by immunoSEQ multiplex PCR; TCRdb stores in-frame clones only, minus some. The table includes several thousand clones, around 80% detected once. CDR3 length: 16 amino acids. V trimming: 4 bases; J trimming: 7 bases; junction bases outside the gene matches: 9. Germline values: CDR1 SGHRS, CDR2 YFSETQ. Nucleic acids came from premalignant or tumor cells enriched by macro-dissection. With regard to this clone: What it binds is unknown.

Study findings and constraints: Normal lung had highest clonality; later lesions appeared denser, more diverse. Top clone frequencies peaked in normal lung, apparently declining through invasive adenocarcinoma.

This chain joins TRBV5-1 and TRBJ2-1; 12 positions match TRBD2. Sequenced sample: FFPE minimally invasive lung adenocarcinoma tissue. This clonotype originated in a person aged 65 to 79 with lung adenocarcinoma. The CDR3 DNA follows: TGCGCCAGCAGCCCGTTACCTAGCGGGAGGGCGAATGAGCAGTTCTTC. It specifies CASSPLPSGRANEQFF.